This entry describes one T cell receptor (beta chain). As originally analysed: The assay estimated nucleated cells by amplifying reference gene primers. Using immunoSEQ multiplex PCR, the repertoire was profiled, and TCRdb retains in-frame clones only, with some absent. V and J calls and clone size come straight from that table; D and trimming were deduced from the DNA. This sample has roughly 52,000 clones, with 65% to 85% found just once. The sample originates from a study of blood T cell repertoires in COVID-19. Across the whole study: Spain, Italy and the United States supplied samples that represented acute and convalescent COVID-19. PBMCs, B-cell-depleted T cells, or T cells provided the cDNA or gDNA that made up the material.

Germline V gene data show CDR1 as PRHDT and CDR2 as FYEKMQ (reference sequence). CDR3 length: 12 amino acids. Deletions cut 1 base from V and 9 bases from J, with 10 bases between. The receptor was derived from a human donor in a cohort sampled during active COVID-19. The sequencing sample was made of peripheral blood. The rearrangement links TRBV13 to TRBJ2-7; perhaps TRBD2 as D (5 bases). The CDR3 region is CASSLVGEGQYF. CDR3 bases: TGTGCCAGCAGCTTAGTCGGAGAGGGGCAGTACTTC. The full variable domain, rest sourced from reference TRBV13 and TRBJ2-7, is AAGVIQSPRHLIKEKRETATLKCYPIPRHDTVYWYQQGPGQDPQFLISFYEKMQSDKGSIPDRFSAQQFSDYHSELNMSSLELGDSALYFCASSLVGEGQYFGPGTRLTVT.